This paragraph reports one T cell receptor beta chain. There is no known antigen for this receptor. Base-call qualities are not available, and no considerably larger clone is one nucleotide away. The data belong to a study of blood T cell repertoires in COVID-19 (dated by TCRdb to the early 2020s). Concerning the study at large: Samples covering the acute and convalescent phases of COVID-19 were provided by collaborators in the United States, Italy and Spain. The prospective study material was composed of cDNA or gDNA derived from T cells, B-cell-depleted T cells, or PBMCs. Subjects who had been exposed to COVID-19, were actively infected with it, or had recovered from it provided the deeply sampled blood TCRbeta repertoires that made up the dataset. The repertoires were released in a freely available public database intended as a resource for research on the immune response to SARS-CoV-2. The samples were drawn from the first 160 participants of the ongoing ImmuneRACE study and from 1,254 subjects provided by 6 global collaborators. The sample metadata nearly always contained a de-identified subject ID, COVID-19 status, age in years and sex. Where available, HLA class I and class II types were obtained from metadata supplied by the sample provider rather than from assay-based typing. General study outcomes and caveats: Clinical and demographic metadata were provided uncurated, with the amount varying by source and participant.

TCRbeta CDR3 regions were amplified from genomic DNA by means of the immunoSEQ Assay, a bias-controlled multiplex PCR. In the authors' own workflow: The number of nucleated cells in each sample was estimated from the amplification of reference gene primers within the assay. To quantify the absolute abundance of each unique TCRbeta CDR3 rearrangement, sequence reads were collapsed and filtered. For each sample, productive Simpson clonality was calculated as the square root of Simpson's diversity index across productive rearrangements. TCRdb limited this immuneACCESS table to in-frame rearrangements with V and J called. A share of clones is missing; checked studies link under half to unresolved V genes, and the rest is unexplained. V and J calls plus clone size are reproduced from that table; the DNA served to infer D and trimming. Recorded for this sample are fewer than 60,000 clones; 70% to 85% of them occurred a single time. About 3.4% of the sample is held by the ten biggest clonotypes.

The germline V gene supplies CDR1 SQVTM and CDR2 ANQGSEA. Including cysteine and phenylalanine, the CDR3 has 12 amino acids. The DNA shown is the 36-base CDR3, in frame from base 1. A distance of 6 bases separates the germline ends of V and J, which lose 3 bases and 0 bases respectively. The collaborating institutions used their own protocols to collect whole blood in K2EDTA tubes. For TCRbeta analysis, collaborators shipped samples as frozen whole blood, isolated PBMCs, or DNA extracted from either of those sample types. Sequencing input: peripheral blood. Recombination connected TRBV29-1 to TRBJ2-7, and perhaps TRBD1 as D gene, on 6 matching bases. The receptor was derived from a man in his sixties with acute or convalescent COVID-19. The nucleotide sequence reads TGCAGCGTTGAGGGGGCCTCCTACGAGCAGTACTTC. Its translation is CSVEGASYEQYF.